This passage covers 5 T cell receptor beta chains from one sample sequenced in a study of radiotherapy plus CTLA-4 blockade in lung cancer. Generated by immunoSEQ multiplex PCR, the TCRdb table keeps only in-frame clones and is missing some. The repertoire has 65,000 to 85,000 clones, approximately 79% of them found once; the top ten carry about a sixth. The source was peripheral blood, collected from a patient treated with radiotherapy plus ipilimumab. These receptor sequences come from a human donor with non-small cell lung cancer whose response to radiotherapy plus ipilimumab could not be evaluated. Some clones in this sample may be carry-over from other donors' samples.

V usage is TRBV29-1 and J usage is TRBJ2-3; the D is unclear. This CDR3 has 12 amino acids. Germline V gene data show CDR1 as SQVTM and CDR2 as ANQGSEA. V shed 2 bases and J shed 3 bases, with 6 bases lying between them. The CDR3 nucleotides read TGCAGCGTTGAAAGAGGAACAGATACGCAGTATTTT. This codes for CSVERGTDTQYF.

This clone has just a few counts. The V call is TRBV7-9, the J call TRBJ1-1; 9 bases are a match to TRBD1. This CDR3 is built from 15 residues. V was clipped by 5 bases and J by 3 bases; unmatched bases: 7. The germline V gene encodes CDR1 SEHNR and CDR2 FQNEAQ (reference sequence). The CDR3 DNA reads TGTGCCAGCAGCCCACGGACAGGGGTCCACACTGAAGCTTTCTTT. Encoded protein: CASSPRTGVHTEAFF.

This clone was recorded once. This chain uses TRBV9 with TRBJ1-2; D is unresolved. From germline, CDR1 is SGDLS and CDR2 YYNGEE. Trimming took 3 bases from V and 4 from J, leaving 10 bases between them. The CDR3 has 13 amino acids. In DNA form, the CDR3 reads TGTGCCAGCAGCGCCTGGAGTGGCTATGGCTACACCTTC. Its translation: CASSAWSGYGYTF.

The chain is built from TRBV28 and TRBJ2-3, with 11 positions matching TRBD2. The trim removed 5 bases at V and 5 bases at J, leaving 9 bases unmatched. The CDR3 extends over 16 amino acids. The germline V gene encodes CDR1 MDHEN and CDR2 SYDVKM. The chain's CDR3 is CASSLNLAGGQDTQYF. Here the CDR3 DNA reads TGTGCCAGCAGTCTTAACCTAGCGGGGGGCCAAGATACGCAGTATTTT.

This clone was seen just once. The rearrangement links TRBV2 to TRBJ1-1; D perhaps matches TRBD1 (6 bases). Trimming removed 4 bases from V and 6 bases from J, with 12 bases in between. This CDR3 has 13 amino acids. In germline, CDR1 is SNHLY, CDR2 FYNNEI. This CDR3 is CASSGQGSAEAFF. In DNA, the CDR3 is TGTGCCAGCAGTGGTCAGGGGAGCGCTGAAGCTTTCTTT.